Reported below is one T cell receptor (beta chain). As yet, its antigen is unknown. This sample stems from a study of T cells in narcolepsy. Study-wide findings and caveats: Autoreactive HCRT-specific and TRIB2-specific clonotypes were marked in same-patient CSF-versus-blood CD4+ comparisons. Autoreactive clonotypes reportedly recurred in blood of same and different patients, not controls.

Germline trimming cut 5 bases from V and 2 bases from J; bases unmatched to any gene: 8. The germline V gene has CDR1 MDHEN and CDR2 SYDVKM. The CDR3 runs to 15 residues. Assay used: immunoSEQ multiplex PCR; TCRdb lists only in-frame clones, some missing. Of some 30,000 clones listed, 70% to 90% were seen once; the top ten hold around 0.89%. The specimen was memory (CD45RA-) CD4+ T cells from blood. The chain employs TRBV28 and TRBJ1-2, with 7 bases matching TRBD1. This receptor was obtained from a human donor in good health. CDR3 coding DNA: TGTGCCAGCAGTATTATAACAGGGGCCAACTATGGCTACACCTTC. Encoded protein: CASSIITGANYGYTF.